The clone carrying this T cell receptor (beta chain) was observed a single time. These data belong to a study of human thymus T cells. Some clones are missing from TCRdb's copy, which holds only in-frame ones; the method was immunoSEQ multiplex PCR. The repertoire includes about 60,000 clones, 90% to 95% of them detected once, and 5.5% to 7% sits in the top ten. Germline V gives CDR1 MNHNY, CDR2 SVGAGI (reference sequence). The CDR3 spans 16 residues. V trimming: 6 bases; J trimming: 8 bases; junction bases outside the gene matches: 11. Donors were healthy Finnish babies undergoing corrective operations for congenital heart defects.

The sample comprised blood. The gene calls are TRBV6-6 and TRBJ2-1, with 12 bases that match TRBD2. This clonotype was sampled from a boy less than two years old with a congenital heart defect but otherwise immunologically healthy. CDR3 loop: CASSLLAGGPEDEQFF. As DNA, the CDR3 is TGTGCCAGCAGCCTCCTAGCGGGAGGGCCAGAGGATGAGCAGTTCTTC.